This T cell receptor (beta chain) came from a study of blood T cell repertoires in COVID-19. Across the whole study: The United States, Italy and Spain were the sources of the acute and convalescent COVID-19 samples. Sample material is recorded as cDNA or gDNA derived from T cells, B-cell-depleted T cells, or PBMCs.

As originally analysed: Reference gene primers were amplified, and this amplification served to estimate nucleated cell counts. Clones were sequenced by immunoSEQ multiplex PCR, and TCRdb holds only the in-frame ones, with some missing. V and J calls and clone size follow that table, whereas D and trimming were derived from the DNA. The data show 250,000 to 350,000 clones, with approximately 90% seen just once and approximately 2.1% held by the top ten. The Seattle patients, enrolled during active infection, were followed longitudinally. Sample: peripheral blood. The origin of this receptor is a young woman with COVID-19, enrolled during active disease.

The DNA for the CDR3 is TGTGCCACCAGTATAGAACAAGAGACCCAGTACTTC. It specifies CATSIEQETQYF. The chain employs TRBV24-1 and TRBJ2-5; unclear D gene. The germline V gene encodes CDR1 KGHDR and CDR2 SFDVKD. The CDR3 is 12 amino acids. The V end lost 6 bases, the J end lost 2 bases, and 6 bases lay between the germline ends.